This passage covers 3 T cell receptor beta chains from one sample sequenced in a study of blood T cell repertoires in COVID-19. TCRdb's table, derived via immunoSEQ multiplex PCR, lists solely in-frame clones and lacks some. The table shows about 160,000 clones, with approximately 86% occurring only once. The sequencing input was peripheral blood. The receptors derive from a woman aged 60-75 years who had recovered from COVID-19.

V gene TRBV28 combines with J gene TRBJ1-4; D is ambiguous. The CDR3 has 12 residues. V was clipped by 6 bases and J by 10 bases, with 12 bases between them. Germline V gene lookup returns CDR1 MDHEN and CDR2 SYDVKM. CDR3 nucleotides: TGTGCCAGCAGCCCCGTCGCAGGAAAACTGTTTTTT. It codes for CASSPVAGKLFF.

The chain couples TRBV18 to TRBJ2-3; 11 positions match TRBD2. Looked up from germline, CDR1 is KGHSH and CDR2 is LQKENI. The V and J ends lost 5 bases and 5 bases, in that order; junction bases with no gene match: 9. The CDR3 has 16 residues. CDR3 DNA sequence: TGTGCCAGCTCAGGAGTAGCGGGGGGGCCCGGAGATACGCAGTATTTT. Its translation is CASSGVAGGPGDTQYF. The variable domain in full, completed from reference TRBV18 and TRBJ2-3, reads NAGVMQNPRHLVRRRGQEARLRCSPMKGHSHVYWYRQLPEEGLKFMVYLQKENIIDESGMPKERFSAEFPKEGPSILRIQQVVRGDSAAYFCASSGVAGGPGDTQYFGPGTRLTVL.

V and J are TRBV3-1 (or the pseudogene TRBV3-2) and TRBJ1-3, with D perhaps TRBD1 (5 bases). The germline V and J ends were trimmed by 1 base and 4 bases, with 14 bases remaining between them. This CDR3 spans 16 amino acids. Germline CDR1 LGHDT, CDR2 YNNKEL (reference sequence). The CDR3 DNA is TGTGCCAGCAGCCAAGTCAACCGGGGGTCCGGAAACACCATATATTTT. It codes for CASSQVNRGSGNTIYF.